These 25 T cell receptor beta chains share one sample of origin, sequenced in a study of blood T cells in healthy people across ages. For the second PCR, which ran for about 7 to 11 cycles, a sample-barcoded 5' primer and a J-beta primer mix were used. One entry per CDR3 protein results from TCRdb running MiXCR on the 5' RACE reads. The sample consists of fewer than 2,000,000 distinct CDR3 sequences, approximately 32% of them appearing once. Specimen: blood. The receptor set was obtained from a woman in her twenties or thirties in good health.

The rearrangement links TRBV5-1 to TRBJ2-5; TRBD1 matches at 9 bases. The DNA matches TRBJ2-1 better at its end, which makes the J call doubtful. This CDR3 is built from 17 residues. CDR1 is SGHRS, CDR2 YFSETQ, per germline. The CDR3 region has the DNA TGCGCCAGCAGCTTGACCGGGACAGGGACGTATAGAGAGACCCAGTTCTTC. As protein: CASSLTGTGTYRETQFF.

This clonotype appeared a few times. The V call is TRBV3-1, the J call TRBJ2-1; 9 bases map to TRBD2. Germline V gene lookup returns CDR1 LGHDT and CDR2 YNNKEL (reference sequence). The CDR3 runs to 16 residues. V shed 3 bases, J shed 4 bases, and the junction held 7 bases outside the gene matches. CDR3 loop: CASSHLGGRDYNEQFF. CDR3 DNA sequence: TGTGCCAGCAGCCACCTGGGCGGGAGGGATTACAATGAGCAGTTCTTC.

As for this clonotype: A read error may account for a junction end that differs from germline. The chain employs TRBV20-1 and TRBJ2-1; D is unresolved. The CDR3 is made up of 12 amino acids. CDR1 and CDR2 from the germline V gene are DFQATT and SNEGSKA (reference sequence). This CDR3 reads CSARQALAEQLF. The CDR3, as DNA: TGCAGTGCTAGGCAGGCACTGGCTGAGCAGCTCTTC.

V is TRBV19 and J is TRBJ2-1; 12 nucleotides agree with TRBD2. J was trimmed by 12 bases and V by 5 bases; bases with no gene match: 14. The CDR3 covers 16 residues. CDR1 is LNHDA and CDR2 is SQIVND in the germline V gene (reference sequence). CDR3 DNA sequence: TGTGCCAGTAGTCCTAACGGACTAGCGGGGAGGTATGGGCAGTTCTTC. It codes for CASSPNGLAGRYGQFF.

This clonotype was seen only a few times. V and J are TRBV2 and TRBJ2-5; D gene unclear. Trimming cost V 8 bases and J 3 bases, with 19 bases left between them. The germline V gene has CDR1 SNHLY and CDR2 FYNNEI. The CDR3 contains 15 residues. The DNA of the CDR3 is TGTGCCAGCCGGACCCGGCGCACTAACAAAGAGACCCAGTACTTC. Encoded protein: CASRTRRTNKETQYF. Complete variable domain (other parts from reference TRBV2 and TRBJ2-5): EPEVTQTPSHQVTQMGQEVILRCVPISNHLYFYWYRQILGQKVEFLVSFYNNEISEKSEIFDDQFSVERPDGSNFTLKIRSTKLEDSAMYFCASRTRRTNKETQYFGPGTRLLVL.

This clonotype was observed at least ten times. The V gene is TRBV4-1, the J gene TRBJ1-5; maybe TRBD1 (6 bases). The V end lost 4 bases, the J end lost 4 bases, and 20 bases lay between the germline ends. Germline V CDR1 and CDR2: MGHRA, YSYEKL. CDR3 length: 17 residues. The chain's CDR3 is CASSRTHEGGPNQPQHF. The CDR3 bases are TGCGCCAGCAGCCGCACCCACGAAGGGGGACCTAATCAGCCCCAGCATTTT.

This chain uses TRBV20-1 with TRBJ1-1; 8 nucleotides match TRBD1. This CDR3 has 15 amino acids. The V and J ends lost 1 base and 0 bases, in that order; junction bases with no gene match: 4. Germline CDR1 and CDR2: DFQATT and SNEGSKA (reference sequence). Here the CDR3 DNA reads TGCAGTGCTAGAGTGGGGGACAGGTTGAACACTGAAGCTTTCTTT. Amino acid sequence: CSARVGDRLNTEAFF.

CDR3 DNA: TGTGCCAGCAGCCAAGCGGCGGACTATGGCTACACCTTC. This codes for CASSQAADYGYTF. V gene TRBV3-1 combines with J gene TRBJ1-2; D gene uncertain. The CDR3 runs 13 residues. The V end was cut by 1 base, the J end by 3 bases, with 6 bases between. In germline, CDR1 is LGHDT, CDR2 YNNKEL (reference sequence).

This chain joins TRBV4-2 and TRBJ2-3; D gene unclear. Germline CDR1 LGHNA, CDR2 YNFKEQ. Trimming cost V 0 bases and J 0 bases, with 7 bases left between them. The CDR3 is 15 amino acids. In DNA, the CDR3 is TGTGCCAGCAGCCAAGAGCCTGCTAGCACAGATACGCAGTATTTT. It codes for CASSQEPASTDTQYF.

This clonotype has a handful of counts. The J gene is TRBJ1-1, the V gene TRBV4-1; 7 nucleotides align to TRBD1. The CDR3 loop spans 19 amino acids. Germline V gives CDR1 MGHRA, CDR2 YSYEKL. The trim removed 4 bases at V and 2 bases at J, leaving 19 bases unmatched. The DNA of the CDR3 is TGCGCCAGCAGCCTAGGTTGGTTTAAGGGGGCGATGGGTAACACTGAAGCTTTCTTT. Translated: CASSLGWFKGAMGNTEAFF.

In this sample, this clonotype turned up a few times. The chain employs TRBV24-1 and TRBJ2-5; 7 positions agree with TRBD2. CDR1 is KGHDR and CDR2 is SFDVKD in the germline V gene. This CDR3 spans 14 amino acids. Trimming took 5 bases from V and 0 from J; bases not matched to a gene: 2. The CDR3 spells CATSVGGYQETQYF. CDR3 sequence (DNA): TGTGCCACCAGTGTGGGAGGGTACCAAGAGACCCAGTACTTC.

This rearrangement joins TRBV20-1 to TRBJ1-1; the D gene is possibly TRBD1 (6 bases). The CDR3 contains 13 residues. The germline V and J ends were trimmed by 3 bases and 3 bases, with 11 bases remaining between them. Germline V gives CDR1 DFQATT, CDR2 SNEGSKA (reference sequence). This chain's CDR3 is CSASLDSYTEAFF. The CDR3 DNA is TGCAGTGCTAGTCTGGACAGCTACACTGAAGCTTTCTTT.

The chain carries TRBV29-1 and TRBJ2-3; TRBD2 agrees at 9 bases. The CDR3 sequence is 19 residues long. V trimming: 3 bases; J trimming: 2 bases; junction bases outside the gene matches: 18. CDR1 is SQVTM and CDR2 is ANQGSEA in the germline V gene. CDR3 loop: CSVEPTSGPGFGTTDTQYF. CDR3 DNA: TGCAGCGTTGAGCCCACTAGCGGGCCCGGATTTGGTACCACAGATACGCAGTATTTT.

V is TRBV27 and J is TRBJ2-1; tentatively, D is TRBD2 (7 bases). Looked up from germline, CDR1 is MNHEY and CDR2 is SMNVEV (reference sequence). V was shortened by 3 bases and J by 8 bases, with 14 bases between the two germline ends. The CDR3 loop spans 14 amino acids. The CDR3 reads CASSLMGGADEQFF. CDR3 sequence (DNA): TGTGCCAGCAGTTTGATGGGGGGGGCTGATGAGCAGTTCTTC.

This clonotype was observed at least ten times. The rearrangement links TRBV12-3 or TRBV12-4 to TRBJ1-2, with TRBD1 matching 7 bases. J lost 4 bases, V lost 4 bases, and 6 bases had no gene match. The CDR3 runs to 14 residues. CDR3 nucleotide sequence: TGTGCCAGCAGTTCGGCCGGGACAGTCTATGGCTACACCTTC. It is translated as CASSSAGTVYGYTF.

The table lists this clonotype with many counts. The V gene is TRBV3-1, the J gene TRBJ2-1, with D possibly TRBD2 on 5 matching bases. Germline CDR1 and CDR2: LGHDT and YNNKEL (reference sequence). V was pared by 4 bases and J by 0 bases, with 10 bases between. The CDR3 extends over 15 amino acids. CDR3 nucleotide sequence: TGTGCCAGCAGCCGTAGCGTTAGCTCCTACAATGAGCAGTTCTTC. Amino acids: CASSRSVSSYNEQFF.

DNA of the CDR3: TGCAGTGCCCGGGCCGTGAACACCGGGGAGCTGTTTTTT. Amino acid sequence: CSARAVNTGELFF. The genes are TRBV20-1 and TRBJ2-2; D is ambiguous. Germline V gene lookup returns CDR1 DFQATT and CDR2 SNEGSKA (reference sequence). The CDR3 covers 13 residues. The germline V and J ends were trimmed by 6 bases and 1 base, with 9 bases remaining between them.

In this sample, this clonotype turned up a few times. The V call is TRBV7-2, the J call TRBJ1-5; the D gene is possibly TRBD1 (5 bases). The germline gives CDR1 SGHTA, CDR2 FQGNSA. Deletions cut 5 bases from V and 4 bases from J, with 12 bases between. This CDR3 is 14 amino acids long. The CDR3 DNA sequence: TGTGCCAGCAGCACGCGCGGGGGTAATCAGCCCCAGCATTTT. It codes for CASSTRGGNQPQHF. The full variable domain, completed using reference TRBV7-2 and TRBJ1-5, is GAGVSQSPSNKVTEKGKDVELRCDPISGHTALYWYRQSLGQGLEFLIYFQGNSAPDKSGLPSDRFSAERTGGSVSTLTIQRTQQEDSAVYLCASSTRGGNQPQHFGDGTRLSIL.

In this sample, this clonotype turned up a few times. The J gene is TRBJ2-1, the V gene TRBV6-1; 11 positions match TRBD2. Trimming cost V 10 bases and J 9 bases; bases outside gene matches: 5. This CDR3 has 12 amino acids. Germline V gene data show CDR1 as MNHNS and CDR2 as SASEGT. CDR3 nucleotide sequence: TGTGCCACCGGGACTAGCGGTATTGAGCAGTTCTTC. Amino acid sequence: CATGTSGIEQFF.

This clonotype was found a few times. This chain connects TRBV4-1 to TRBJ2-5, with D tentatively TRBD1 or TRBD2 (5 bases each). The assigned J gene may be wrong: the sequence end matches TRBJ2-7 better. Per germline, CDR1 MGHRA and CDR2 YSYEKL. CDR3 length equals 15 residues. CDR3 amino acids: CASSQVVLGVYEQYF. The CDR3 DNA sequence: TGCGCCAGCAGCCAAGTTGTACTAGGGGTCTACGAGCAGTACTTC.

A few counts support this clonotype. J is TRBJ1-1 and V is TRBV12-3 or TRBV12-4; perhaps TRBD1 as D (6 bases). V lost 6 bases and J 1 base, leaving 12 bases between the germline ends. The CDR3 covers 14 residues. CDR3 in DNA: TGTGCCAGCAGCAAGGACAGATGGAACACTGAAGCTTTCTTT. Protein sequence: CASSKDRWNTEAFF.

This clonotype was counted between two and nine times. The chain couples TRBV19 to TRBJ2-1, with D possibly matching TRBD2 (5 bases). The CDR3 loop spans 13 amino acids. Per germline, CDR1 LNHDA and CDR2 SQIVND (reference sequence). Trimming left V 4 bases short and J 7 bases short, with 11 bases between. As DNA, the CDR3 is TGTGCCAGTAGTAGGGAGATGGGGAATGAGCAGTTCTTC. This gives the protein CASSREMGNEQFF.

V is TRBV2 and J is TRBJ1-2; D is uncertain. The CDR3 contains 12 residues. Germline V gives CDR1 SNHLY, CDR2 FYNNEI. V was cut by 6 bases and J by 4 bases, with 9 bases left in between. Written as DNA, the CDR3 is TGTGCCAGCAGGGGCCTCATCTATGGCTACACCTTC. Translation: CASRGLIYGYTF.

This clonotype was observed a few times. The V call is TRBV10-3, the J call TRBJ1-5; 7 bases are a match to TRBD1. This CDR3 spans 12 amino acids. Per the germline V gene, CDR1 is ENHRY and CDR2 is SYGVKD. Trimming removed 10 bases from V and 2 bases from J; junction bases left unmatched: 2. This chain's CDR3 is CATGQGNQPQHF. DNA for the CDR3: TGTGCCACCGGACAGGGCAATCAGCCCCAGCATTTT.

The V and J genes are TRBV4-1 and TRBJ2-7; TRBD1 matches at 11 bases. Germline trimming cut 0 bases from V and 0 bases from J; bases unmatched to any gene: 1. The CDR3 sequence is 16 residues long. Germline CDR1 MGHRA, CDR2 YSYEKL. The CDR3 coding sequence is TGCGCCAGCAGCCAAGAAGGGACAGGGGGCTCCTACGAGCAGTACTTC. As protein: CASSQEGTGGSYEQYF.